These 6 T cell receptor beta chains originate from one sample sequenced in a study of patients and donors after allogeneic stem cell transplantation. TCRdb fed the RT-PCR reads into MiXCR, producing one record per CDR3 protein. The table includes 800,000 to 1,000,000 distinct CDR3 sequences, roughly 18% detected once. Material: blood, either unsorted or a sorted T cell fraction (not recorded which). The receptors stem from a human donor who was either an allogeneic HSCT recipient or a stem cell or donor lymphocyte infusion donor (not recorded which). It is not recorded whose cells these are; they may come from a transplant donor.

This chain connects TRBV3-1 to TRBJ1-1; D gene uncertain. Between the trimmed V and J ends, which lost 4 bases and 1 base, there was a span of 16 bases. Germline-derived CDR1 and CDR2 are LGHDT and YNNKEL (reference sequence). The CDR3 extends over 16 amino acids. As DNA, the CDR3 is TGTGCCAGCAGCCCTCTGATATGGGCCGAGAACACTGAAGCTTTCTTT. Protein sequence: CASSPLIWAENTEAFF.

This clonotype was observed a few times. The J gene is TRBJ2-5, the V gene TRBV5-1; a possible D gene is TRBD1 (5 bases). Trimming shortened V by 5 bases and J by 0 bases, and 8 bases separated the two germline ends. This CDR3 has 13 amino acids. CDR1 and CDR2 from the germline V gene are SGHRS and YFSETQ. CDR3 amino acids: CASRQDHQETQYF. CDR3 bases: TGCGCCAGCAGACAGGATCACCAAGAGACCCAGTACTTC.

The chain links TRBV12-3 or TRBV12-4 to TRBJ2-3, with 9 bases aligning to TRBD2. The CDR3 extends over 16 amino acids. V was pared by 6 bases and J by 3 bases, with 10 bases of the junction left unmatched. CDR3 coding DNA: TGTGCCAGCAGAACCATAGCGGGAGTAATGACAGATACGCAGTATTTT. Its protein is CASRTIAGVMTDTQYF.

This clonotype occurred many times. This chain connects TRBV12-3 or TRBV12-4 to TRBJ2-3, with a weak D call TRBD1 (5 bases). This CDR3 is built from 12 residues. The V gene lost 6 bases and the J gene lost 6 bases, with 10 bases spanning the gap. The CDR3 sequence is CASSLNRDTQYF. As DNA, the CDR3 is TGTGCCAGCAGCTTAAACAGGGATACGCAGTATTTT.

This clonotype has only a few counts. The J gene is TRBJ2-7, the V gene TRBV9; perhaps TRBD2 as D (6 bases). The V end lost 3 bases, the J end lost 3 bases, and 16 bases lay between the germline ends. The CDR3 is 15 residues long. Germline CDR1 reads SGDLS; CDR2 reads YYNGEE. CDR3 DNA sequence: TGTGCCAGCAGCGAAGGGACTTCGAGGGTCTACGAGCAGTACTTC. It yields the protein CASSEGTSRVYEQYF.

V gene TRBV21-1 combines with J gene TRBJ2-6; TRBD2 was called by the table and not checked on the DNA. TRBV21-1 represents a pseudogene. This CDR3 has 17 residues. The CDR3 region is CASSKDRQSKGANVLTF. DNA for the CDR3: TGTGCCAGCAGCAAAGACCGGCAGTCCAAAGGGGCCAACGTCCTGACTTTC.